The next 20 T cell receptor beta chains were all read from a single sample in a study of cytomegalovirus exposure and HLA in healthy donors. Measured with immunoSEQ multiplex PCR; TCRdb has only the in-frame clones, and not every one. The table includes about 82,000 clones, about 92% detected once. The sequencing sample was made of PBMCs. Receptors originate from a man aged 18 to 29 in good health and CMV-seronegative.

The table lists this clone with a few counts. V usage is TRBV30 and J usage is TRBJ2-7, with D possibly TRBD2 on 5 matching bases. CDR1 is GTSNPN, CDR2 SVGIG, per germline (reference sequence). The CDR3 totals 14 residues. Trimming pared 2 bases from V and 2 bases from J, leaving 13 bases between. The CDR3 here is CAWSLILVPYEQYF. The CDR3 coding sequence is TGTGCCTGGAGTCTCATACTAGTCCCCTACGAGCAGTACTTC.

The gene calls are TRBV6-1 and TRBJ2-7, with D possibly matching TRBD1 (6 bases). The CDR3 consists of 11 residues. Germline V CDR1 and CDR2: MNHNS, SASEGT. The V and J ends lost 8 bases and 4 bases respectively, with 9 bases between them. The CDR3 protein is CASVGTYEQYF. The CDR3 region has the DNA TGTGCCAGCGTAGGGACATACGAGCAGTACTTC.

The chain is built from TRBV4-2 and TRBJ2-1, with D possibly being TRBD2 (6 bases). Germline CDR1 is LGHNA and CDR2 is YNFKEQ. The CDR3 spans 14 residues. The V and J ends lost 3 bases and 10 bases respectively, with 16 bases between them. The CDR3 region is CASSHLGEDWEQFF. CDR3 nucleotide sequence: TGTGCCAGCAGCCACCTGGGGGAGGATTGGGAGCAGTTCTTC.

This chain uses TRBV19 with TRBJ1-5, with D maybe TRBD1 (5 bases). V shed 7 bases and J shed 3 bases, with 10 bases lying between them. Per germline, CDR1 LNHDA and CDR2 SQIVND (reference sequence). The length of the CDR3 is 13 residues. The CDR3 bases are TGTGCCAGTATCCAGGGTCCCAATCAGCCCCAGCATTTT. Protein sequence: CASIQGPNQPQHF.

The chain links TRBV2 to TRBJ2-7; D gene ambiguous. V was clipped by 7 bases and J by 5 bases, with 15 bases between them. CDR1 and CDR2 (germline): SNHLY, FYNNEI. The CDR3 spans 13 residues. The CDR3 nucleotides are TGTGCCAGCACTAACATAGGTCGGGACGAGCAGTACTTC. Translation: CASTNIGRDEQYF. Combining the CDR3 with reference TRBV2 and TRBJ2-7 gives the whole variable domain EPEVTQTPSHQVTQMGQEVILRCVPISNHLYFYWYRQILGQKVEFLVSFYNNEISEKSEIFDDQFSVERPDGSNFTLKIRSTKLEDSAMYFCASTNIGRDEQYFGPGTRLTVT.

The chain couples TRBV7-2 to TRBJ2-7, with D perhaps TRBD1 (5 bases). Germline CDR1 and CDR2: SGHTA and FQGNSA. The CDR3 length is 14 residues. Between the trimmed V and J ends, which lost 4 bases and 3 bases, there was a span of 13 bases. DNA of the CDR3: TGTGCCAGCAGCTCCAGGGTCCTAAGCTACGAGCAGTACTTC. It is translated as CASSSRVLSYEQYF.

The CDR3 here is CAIRTASGADTQYF. For the CDR3, the DNA is TGTGCCATCAGAACGGCTAGCGGGGCAGATACGCAGTATTTT. The chain links TRBV10-3 to TRBJ2-3, with 9 bases matching TRBD2. V was clipped by 6 bases and J by 4 bases; unmatched bases: 5. CDR3 length equals 14 residues. Germline-derived CDR1 and CDR2 are ENHRY and SYGVKD.

V is TRBV10-3 and J is TRBJ2-7; D is possibly TRBD2 (6 bases). The germline V gene encodes CDR1 ENHRY and CDR2 SYGVKD. This CDR3 region has 16 residues. V was shortened by 0 bases and J by 0 bases, with 12 bases between the two germline ends. CDR3 region: CAISESGLASSYEQYF. The CDR3 DNA sequence: TGTGCCATCAGTGAGTCCGGTCTAGCGAGCTCCTACGAGCAGTACTTC.

The chain uses TRBV6-5 and TRBJ2-3, with D perhaps matching TRBD1 (5 bases). The germline CDR1 and CDR2 sequences are MNHEY and SVGAGI. The CDR3 consists of 13 residues. Trimming cost V 3 bases and J 5 bases, with 9 bases left between them. Here the CDR3 reads CASSYSDRDTQYF. The DNA of the CDR3 is TGTGCCAGCAGTTATAGTGACAGAGATACGCAGTATTTT.

The chain recombines TRBV2 with TRBJ2-7, with 7 bases aligning to TRBD1. The CDR3 is made up of 12 amino acids. Trimming cost V 5 bases and J 4 bases; bases outside gene matches: 2. The germline gives CDR1 SNHLY, CDR2 FYNNEI. CDR3 residues: CASSPGQYEQYF. DNA of the CDR3: TGTGCCAGCAGTCCGGGACAGTACGAGCAGTACTTC.

This clone was recorded only once. This rearrangement joins TRBV14 to TRBJ1-2, with 7 bases identical to TRBD1. The trim removed 4 bases at V and 3 bases at J, leaving 5 bases unmatched. The CDR3 runs 14 residues. Germline values: CDR1 SGHDN, CDR2 FVKESK. DNA for the CDR3: TGTGCCAGCAGCCTTCGACAGGGTGACTATGGCTACACCTTC. This gives the protein CASSLRQGDYGYTF.

This clone was seen a single time. The rearrangement joins TRBV19 to TRBJ2-7; 11 positions match TRBD2. Germline trimming cut 3 bases from V and 6 bases from J; bases unmatched to any gene: 4. Per germline, CDR1 LNHDA and CDR2 SQIVND (reference sequence). CDR3 length: 14 residues. The CDR3 nucleotides read TGTGCCAGTAGTATTCGACTAGCGGGGACCGAGCAGTACTTC. Translated, it gives CASSIRLAGTEQYF.

V usage is TRBV5-6 and J usage is TRBJ1-1; a possible D gene is TRBD1 (5 bases). Trimming took off 6 bases at V and 11 bases at J, with 17 bases between the two ends. The CDR3 runs 12 residues. Germline values: CDR1 SGHDT, CDR2 YYEEEE. The CDR3 nucleotides are TGTGCCAGCACCATCTGGCAGGGTATCGCTTTCTTT. Translation gives CASTIWQGIAFF.

The chain couples TRBV7-9 to TRBJ1-5, with D hard to call. Per the germline V gene, CDR1 is SEHNR and CDR2 is FQNEAQ (reference sequence). The CDR3 consists of 13 residues. Between the trimmed V and J ends, which lost 2 bases and 7 bases, there was a span of 9 bases. CDR3 residues: CASSLRGHQPQHF. The CDR3 nucleotides are TGTGCCAGCAGCTTACGCGGGCACCAGCCCCAGCATTTT.

The chain joins TRBV27 to TRBJ2-7; 9 nucleotides line up with TRBD1. V gave up 6 bases and J gave up 3 bases; unmatched junction bases: 9. The CDR3 spans 15 residues. CDR1 is MNHEY, CDR2 SMNVEV, per germline (reference sequence). Here the CDR3 reads CASRLGGQGIYEQYF. CDR3 DNA sequence: TGTGCCAGCAGGCTAGGGGGACAGGGAATCTACGAGCAGTACTTC.

This chain connects TRBV11-3 to TRBJ2-6; TRBD1 agrees at 7 bases. CDR1 SGHNT and CDR2 YENEEA come from the germline V gene. The CDR3 covers 18 residues. V was pared by 1 base and J by 1 base, with 7 bases of the junction left unmatched. For the CDR3, the DNA is TGTGCCAGCAGCTTAGGGCCCTTACAGGGGTCTGGGGCCAACGTCCTGACTTTC. Translation: CASSLGPLQGSGANVLTF.

CDR3 sequence reads: CSATTSREGFF. CDR3 bases: TGCAGTGCGACGACTAGCAGGGAGGGGTTCTTC. The gene calls are TRBV20-1 and TRBJ2-1; 7 nucleotides align to TRBD2. Germline CDR1 and CDR2: DFQATT and SNEGSKA (reference sequence). CDR3 length: 11 amino acids. After removal of 6 bases from V and 15 bases from J, the junction contained 11 bases not matched to a gene.

The chain carries TRBV5-1 and TRBJ2-6; D gene unclear. The CDR3 runs 15 residues. Per the germline V gene, CDR1 is SGHRS and CDR2 is YFSETQ. Trimming left V 0 bases short and J 0 bases short, with 4 bases between. In DNA form, the CDR3 reads TGCGCCAGCAGCTTGGTCCGCTCTGGGGCCAACGTCCTGACTTTC. Residues: CASSLVRSGANVLTF.

The rearrangement links TRBV14 to TRBJ2-7, with 9 bases fitting TRBD1. Germline CDR1 is SGHDN and CDR2 is FVKESK. The CDR3 is made up of 14 amino acids. The trim removed 4 bases at V and 1 base at J, leaving 2 bases unmatched. The CDR3 loop is CASSRGQGSYEQYF. CDR3 DNA sequence: TGTGCCAGCAGCCGGGGACAGGGATCCTACGAGCAGTACTTC.

The J gene is TRBJ1-1, the V gene TRBV7-9; D may be TRBD1 (5 bases). Germline CDR1 is SEHNR and CDR2 is FQNEAQ (reference sequence). The CDR3 spans 14 residues. Trimming removed 8 bases at V and 4 bases at J, with 17 bases between. Here the CDR3 reads CASAAEGAVTEAFF. Written as DNA, the CDR3 is TGTGCCAGCGCTGCCGAAGGGGCGGTCACTGAAGCTTTCTTT.